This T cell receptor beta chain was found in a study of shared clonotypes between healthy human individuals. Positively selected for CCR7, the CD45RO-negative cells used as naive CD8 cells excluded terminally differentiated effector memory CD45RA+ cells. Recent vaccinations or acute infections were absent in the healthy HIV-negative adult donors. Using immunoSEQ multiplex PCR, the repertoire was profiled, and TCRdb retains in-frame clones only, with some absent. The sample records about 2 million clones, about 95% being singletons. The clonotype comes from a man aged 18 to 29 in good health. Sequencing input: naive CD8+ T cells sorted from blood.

The CDR3 DNA follows: TGTGCCAGCAGTTCAGCAGTCGAGGGGAGGGACACTGAAGCTTTCTTT. This codes for CASSSAVEGRDTEAFF. This chain connects TRBV28 to TRBJ1-1; D may be TRBD1 (5 bases). Germline assignment: CDR1 MDHEN and CDR2 SYDVKM. Trimming left V 4 bases short and J 3 bases short, with 18 bases between. This CDR3 is built from 16 residues.